This entry is about one TCR beta chain. Its matching antigen is unknown. V lost 5 bases and J lost 5, with 9 bases in between. From germline, CDR1 is KGHSH and CDR2 LQKENI. The CDR3 loop spans 13 amino acids. The data stem from a study of shared clonotypes between healthy human individuals. Overall study: There were three CD4 naive, three CD4 memory, two CD8 naive and one CD8 memory plates per donor. Findings of the study overall: Among a few donors, roughly 5% of naive CD4 clonotypes were found in common. Estimated richness was generally greater in naive than memory subsets.

Samples underwent the assay at deep level. Assay: immunoSEQ multiplex PCR; the TCRdb copy retains only in-frame clones and omits some. The sample includes 2.3 million or so clones, more than 80% of them seen just once. The V gene is TRBV18, the J gene TRBJ1-4; the D is unclear. The sequencing sample was made of naive CD4+ T cells from PBMCs. Subset specified: CD45RA+ positively selected. The sequence derives from a man between 18 and 29 years old in good health. Some clones in this sample may be carry-over from other donors' samples. The CDR3 nucleotides are TGTGCCAGCTCAGAGACTCCGAATGAAAAACTGTTTTTT. It yields the protein CASSETPNEKLFF.